The 7 T cell receptor beta chains below all came from one sample that was sequenced in a study of T-cell reconstitution after alpha-beta-depleted transplantation in children. Unique molecular identifiers were incorporated when the TCRbeta library was constructed. TCRdb used MiXCR to reprocess the PCR reads, holding one entry per CDR3 protein. In the table there are about 400,000 distinct CDR3 sequences, about an eighth of which are singletons. This specimen was PBMCs, taken from the stem cell graft. The source is a human donor who donated a stem cell graft to a child with Fanconi anemia.

This clonotype was observed a handful of times. This sequence joins TRBV2 and TRBJ1-5; 9 nucleotides line up with TRBD1. Trimming removed 4 bases from V and 4 bases from J; junction bases left unmatched: 2. This CDR3 region has 14 residues. Germline V gene sequence: CDR1 SNHLY, CDR2 FYNNEI. CDR3: CASSGDRENQPQHF. Here the CDR3 DNA reads TGTGCCAGCAGTGGGGACAGGGAGAATCAGCCCCAGCATTTT.

The V call is TRBV12-3 or TRBV12-4, the J call TRBJ1-2; the match to TRBD1 covers 7 bases. Losses at the gene ends were 7 bases for V and 8 bases for J; bases not matched to a gene: 13. The CDR3 contains 14 residues. In DNA, the CDR3 is TGTGCCAGCACCGACGGACAGGCTTATATAGGCTACACCTTC. Residues: CASTDGQAYIGYTF.

The chain combines TRBV11-2 with TRBJ2-6; D is unresolved. The V and J ends lost 7 bases and 7 bases respectively, with 14 bases between them. This CDR3 region has 14 residues. CDR1 is SGHAT, CDR2 FQNNGV, per germline. The CDR3 nucleotides are TGTGCCAGCACCTCACCTTTTGTCGCCAACGTCCTGACTTTC. This encodes CASTSPFVANVLTF.

This chain joins TRBV7-2 and TRBJ1-1; D is possibly TRBD1 (5 bases). Trimming took 1 base from V and 7 from J, leaving 16 bases between them. CDR3 size: 15 residues. Germline loops: CDR1 SGHTA, CDR2 FQGNSA. The CDR3 nucleotides are TGTGCCAGCAGCTTAGGCCCGGGGGACGGCCTTGAAGCTTTCTTT. Residues: CASSLGPGDGLEAFF.

The table lists this clonotype with a few counts. V and J are TRBV6-1 and TRBJ2-7, with unresolved D. Germline V CDR1 and CDR2: MNHNS, SASEGT. The length of the CDR3 is 14 residues. V was clipped by 5 bases and J by 0 bases, with 11 bases between them. This CDR3 reads CASSTMAISYEQYF. The DNA of the CDR3 is TGTGCCAGCAGTACAATGGCGATCTCCTACGAGCAGTACTTC.

The V gene is TRBV5-1, the J gene TRBJ2-5; perhaps TRBD2 as D (5 bases). The germline CDR1 and CDR2 sequences are SGHRS and YFSETQ. The CDR3 sequence is 14 residues long. V lost 0 bases, J lost 4 bases, and 10 bases lay in between. The CDR3: CASSLGTSSETQYF. DNA of the CDR3: TGCGCCAGCAGCTTGGGGACTTCGTCAGAGACCCAGTACTTC.

This chain links TRBV7-2 with TRBJ2-3; D is unclear. The germline V and J ends were trimmed by 5 bases and 0 bases, with 15 bases remaining between them. Germline CDR1 SGHTA, CDR2 FQGNSA. This CDR3 is 16 amino acids long. The CDR3 sequence is CASSPRLTSSTDTQYF. Written as DNA, the CDR3 is TGTGCCAGCAGCCCTCGCTTAACTTCTAGCACAGATACGCAGTATTTT.